This T cell receptor (beta chain) derives from a study of shared clonotypes between healthy human individuals. This CDR3 contains 14 residues. Germline CDR1 is KGHSH and CDR2 is LQKENI. V was shortened by 4 bases and J by 1 base, with 10 bases between the two germline ends. The table came from immunoSEQ multiplex PCR; TCRdb's copy has only in-frame clones and leaves some out. Of some 300,000 clones listed, around 67% were seen once; the top ten hold 8% to 13%. The sequence was obtained from a man younger than 45 in good health. What was sequenced was memory CD4+ T cells sorted from blood. The sample's subset: CD45RA-negative fraction. The chain carries TRBV18 and TRBJ1-2; D possibly corresponds to TRBD1 (6 bases). CDR3 sequence reads: CASSLDRINYGYTF. CDR3 DNA sequence: TGTGCCAGCTCACTCGACAGGATTAACTATGGCTACACCTTC.